A single sample is the source of the 5 T cell receptor beta chains below, sequenced in a study of early T cells in non-severe SARS-CoV-2 infection (dated by TCRdb to about 2021). The protocol used for the library was 5' RACE. For sequencing, a NextSeq 500 was employed. The raw public data were reprocessed by TCRdb itself: fastp quality trimming at Q25, MiXCR clonotype calling, in-frame beta chains only. Entries are consolidated by CDR3 protein sequence, retaining the most common genes and DNA. Present in this sample are about 48,000 distinct CDR3 sequences, 6% to 8% of which were seen just once. Under 9% of the sample rests with the top ten. Sample: whole blood, taken at baseline. These receptors all come from an adult who was a healthcare worker with PCR-confirmed SARS-CoV-2 infection or an uninfected control (not recorded which).

The sample holds many counts of this clonotype. Because the CDR3 is missing its conserved closing phenylalanine or tryptophan, this is likely a read error. It is unclear where the CDR3 begins or ends on the DNA, so no DNA is shown, and the CDR3 is as TCRdb lists it. The gene calls are TRBV6-2 or TRBV6-3 and TRBJ2-7; the table's D gene call, TRBD2, was not cross checked with the DNA. Germline V gene data show CDR1 as MNHEY and CDR2 as SVGEGT. Both ends counted, the CDR3 spans 10 residues. CDR3 in amino acids: CASSPIGTSR.

This clonotype was detected a few times. The V gene is TRBV5-1, the J gene TRBJ2-3, with a tentative D call TRBD1 (5 bases). The germline gives CDR1 SGHRS, CDR2 YFSETQ. The CDR3 length is 15 residues. Trimming stripped 5 bases from V and 0 bases from J, with 13 bases between. In nucleotides, the CDR3 is TGCGCCAGCAGGCGAACGACAGTGAGCACAGATACGCAGTATTTT. It encodes CASRRTTVSTDTQYF.

The sample holds a few counts of this clonotype. This rearrangement joins TRBV5-4 to TRBJ1-1; D not resolved. Trimming shortened V by 2 bases and J by 4 bases, and 6 bases separated the two germline ends. This CDR3 has 12 amino acids. The germline CDR1 and CDR2 sequences are SGHNT and YYREEE (reference sequence). CDR3: CASSFQGTEAFF. Here the CDR3 DNA reads TGTGCCAGCAGCTTCCAAGGCACTGAAGCTTTCTTT.

CDR3 DNA sequence: TGTGCCAGCAGTTTCCGACAGGGGATTTACAATGAGCAGTTCTTC. It translates to CASSFRQGIYNEQFF. J is TRBJ2-1 and V is TRBV28; 8 bases map to TRBD1. Per the germline V gene, CDR1 is MDHEN and CDR2 is SYDVKM. The CDR3 runs to 15 residues. Trimming at V came to 3 bases and at J to 4 bases, leaving 5 bases not matched to a gene.

At least ten counts were recorded for this clonotype. V is TRBV28 and J is TRBJ2-1, with D uncertain. Germline-derived CDR1 and CDR2 are MDHEN and SYDVKM. The CDR3 extends over 13 amino acids. The germline V and J ends were trimmed by 6 bases and 4 bases, with 10 bases remaining between them. The CDR3 region is CASRTGGYNEQFF. The CDR3 DNA follows: TGTGCCAGCAGGACCGGTGGGTACAATGAGCAGTTCTTC.